This is a list of T cell receptor beta chains from one sample in a study of T-cell reconstitution after alpha-beta-depleted transplantation in children. From the PCR reads, TCRdb called clonotypes with MiXCR, one entry per CDR3 protein. The sample lists about 250,000 distinct CDR3 sequences, more than 20% occurring once. The input for sequencing was PBMCs, mostly from graft donor cells, taken 360 days after TCRalphabeta/CD19-depleted stem cell transplant. These receptor sequences come from a female patient aged 2-15 years who had a stem cell transplant for congenital amegakaryocytic thrombocytopenia, so the T cells may come from the graft donor. Each CDR3 is given with its conserved first and last residue. The D gene is left open where the match is weak. Clone size appears in some rows only: once, few, many, or a class for an expanded clone.

v_gene,abundance,j_gene,d_gene,CDR3nt,CDR3aa
TRBV18,NA,TRBJ2-7,TRBD1,TGTGCCAGCTCACCATCAGGACAGGGGTACTACGAGCAGTACTTC,CASSPSGQGYYEQYF
TRBV3-1,NA,TRBJ1-2,NA,TGTGCCAGCAGCCCTAGCAGGGGTTTGGGCTACACCTTC,CASSPSRGLGYTF
TRBV7-8,NA,TRBJ2-2,NA,TGTGCCAGCAGCTCAGGGTTCACCGGGGAGCTGTTTTTT,CASSSGFTGELFF
TRBV5-1,NA,TRBJ2-3,NA,TGCGCCAGCAGCTTGGAGAGTGGGAGTGGAGATACGCAGTATTTT,CASSLESGSGDTQYF
TRBV10-3,NA,TRBJ1-2,NA,TGTGCCATCAGTGAGTCCGGACGGTACTATGGCTACACCTTC,CAISESGRYYGYTF
TRBV10-3,many,TRBJ2-3,NA,TGTGCCATCAGTGAATATCGGGGGTACACAGATACGCAGTATTTT,CAISEYRGYTDTQYF
TRBV20-1,NA,TRBJ2-7,NA,TGCAGTGCGCGGAGCTCCTACGAGCAGTACTTC,CSARSSYEQYF
TRBV9,many,TRBJ1-1,NA,TGTGCCAGCAGCGCTGCTCCACAAATGAACACTGAAGCTTTCTTT,CASSAAPQMNTEAFF
TRBV29-1,NA,TRBJ2-7,NA,TGCAGCGTTAACGGGGGTGGGGCGGGCGAGCAGTACTTC,CSVNGGGAGEQYF
TRBV7-8,NA,TRBJ2-4,NA,TGTGCCAGCAGCTGGGGTTCGACAGGCGGGAACATTCAGTACTTC,CASSWGSTGGNIQYF
TRBV11-2,NA,TRBJ2-3,TRBD2,TGTGCCAGCAGCTTAGTATCTAGCGGGAGGGATACGCAGTATTTT,CASSLVSSGRDTQYF
TRBV6-4,few,TRBJ2-3,NA,TGTGCCAGCAGCAGGGAACTTGCAGATACGCAGTATTTT,CASSRELADTQYF
TRBV7-9,NA,TRBJ2-7,NA,TGTGCCAGCAGCCCAAGTCGCTACGAGCAGTACTTC,CASSPSRYEQYF
TRBV3-1,few,TRBJ1-2,NA,TGTGCCAGCAGCCATCAAGTTAACTATGGCTACACCTTC,CASSHQVNYGYTF
TRBV3-1,NA,TRBJ2-5,NA,TGTGCCAGCAGCTATACAGCGGAAGAGACCCAGTACTTC,CASSYTAEETQYF
TRBV12-3/TRBV12-4,NA,TRBJ2-3,TRBD2,TGTGCCAGCAGCACAGCGGGACTAGCGGGGGCCGTAGCTAGCACAGATACGCAGTATTTT,CASSTAGLAGAVASTDTQYF
TRBV12-3/TRBV12-4,few,TRBJ2-1,NA,TGTGCCAGCAGTTTCCCGGCGGGAACCTCCTACAATGAGCAGTTCTTC,CASSFPAGTSYNEQFF
TRBV6-2/TRBV6-3,few,TRBJ1-5,NA,TGTGCCAGCAGTCACTCTGTAACCCCGTTAAATCAGCCCCAGCATTTT,CASSHSVTPLNQPQHF
TRBV10-3,few,TRBJ1-1,TRBD1,TGTGCCATCAGTGAGCCAATGGGACAGGGGGGAGAAGCTTTCTTT,CAISEPMGQGGEAFF
TRBV6-2/TRBV6-3,many,TRBJ1-1,NA,TGTGCCAGCAGTTACGATCAAACTGAAGCTTTCTTT,CASSYDQTEAFF
TRBV7-9,NA,TRBJ2-5,NA,TGTGCCAGCAGCTCCGGACAGACCGGGGAAGAGACCCAGTACTTC,CASSSGQTGEETQYF
TRBV28,many,TRBJ2-7,NA,TGTGCCAGCAGTTTTCTCCTAGGAGACTCCTACGAGCAGTACTTC,CASSFLLGDSYEQYF
TRBV7-9,few,TRBJ1-1,TRBD1,TGTGCCAGCAGCCGGACGGGACAGGGGAACACTGAAGCTTTCTTT,CASSRTGQGNTEAFF
TRBV7-3,many,TRBJ2-1,NA,TGTGCCAGCAGCTTAAGTAGTCGTGTTAGCGAGCAGTTCTTC,CASSLSSRVSEQFF
TRBV4-2,few,TRBJ2-6,NA,TGTGCCAGCAGCCAAGAGGTCGCAGCGAGCTCTGGGGCCAACGTCCTGACTTTC,CASSQEVAASSGANVLTF
TRBV2,few,TRBJ2-5,NA,TGTGCCAGCAGTCGGGACTCCGGAACTCAAGAGACCCAGTACTTC,CASSRDSGTQETQYF
TRBV29-1,NA,TRBJ1-1,NA,TGCAGCGTTGAGGCAGCGACTAACACTGAAGCTTTCTTT,CSVEAATNTEAFF
TRBV11-2,NA,TRBJ2-1,NA,TGTGCCAGCAGCTTTTTGGCCGACTACAATGAGCAGTTCTTC,CASSFLADYNEQFF
TRBV4-3,few,TRBJ2-7,TRBD2,TGCGCCAGCAGCCAAGCATTAGCGGGAGGGTACGAGCAGTACTTC,CASSQALAGGYEQYF
TRBV7-3,NA,TRBJ2-7,TRBD2,TGTGCCAGCAGCTTAATCGGCGGGAGGCCACACTACGAGCAGTACTTC,CASSLIGGRPHYEQYF
TRBV12-3/TRBV12-4,NA,TRBJ2-1,NA,TGTGCCAGCAGTTTACCCCTTTACGGTGAGCAGTTCTTC,CASSLPLYGEQFF